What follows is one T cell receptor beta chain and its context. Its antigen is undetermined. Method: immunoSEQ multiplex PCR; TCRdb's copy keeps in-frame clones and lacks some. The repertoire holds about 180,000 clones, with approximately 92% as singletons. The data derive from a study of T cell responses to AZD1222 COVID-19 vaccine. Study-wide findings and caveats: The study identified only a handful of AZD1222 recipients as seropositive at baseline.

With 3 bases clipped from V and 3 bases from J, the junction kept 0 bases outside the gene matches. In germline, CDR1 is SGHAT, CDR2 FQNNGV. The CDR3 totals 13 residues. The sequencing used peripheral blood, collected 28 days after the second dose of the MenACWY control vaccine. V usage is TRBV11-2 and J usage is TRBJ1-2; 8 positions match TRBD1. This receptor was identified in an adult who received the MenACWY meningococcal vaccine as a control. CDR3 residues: CASSLTGDYGYTF. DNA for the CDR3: TGTGCCAGCAGCTTGACAGGGGACTATGGCTACACCTTC.